Below, one TCR beta chain is given with its context. Its cognate antigen is unknown. Mouse names are used for the genes. Sequencing ends 1 residue short of the CDR3 end; the germline J gene provides the rest. Using immunoSEQ multiplex PCR, the repertoire was profiled, and TCRdb retains in-frame clones only, with some absent. The table records almost 7,000 clones, over 30% of them present only once. This sample stems from a study of tissue T cells after allogeneic stem cell transplantation. Study-wide points: Few T cell clones were shared across patients, but motif clusters showed tissue-specific shared signatures.

Regarding time point: mouse harvest day 14 after allogeneic transplant. Mouse grafts combined 10^7 T-cell-depleted bone marrow cells with 10^6 splenic CD5+ T cells. B6 (H2b) cells into BALB/c (H2d) mice; tissues taken at day 7 or 14. The CDR3 is made up of 15 amino acids. Germline V gene data show CDR1 as KGHTA and CDR2 as FQNQQP. Sequencing was carried out using skin. V usage is TRBV23 and J usage is TRBJ2-3; the table's D call, TRBD1, has no DNA check behind it. The TCR comes from a female BALB/c mouse given C57BL/6 T cells with graft-versus-host disease after an allogeneic hematopoietic cell transplant. CDR3 in amino acids: CSSSRTGGGAETLYF. CDR3 bases read: TGCTCCAGCAGTCGGACAGGGGGCGGTGCAGAAACGCTGTAT.